This T cell receptor (beta chain) derives from a study of technical replicates of blood from several donors. Here immunoSEQ multiplex PCR was the method, and the copy in TCRdb shows in-frame clones only, minus some. The sample carries about 81,000 clones, roughly 96% recorded once. The CDR3 runs 13 residues. V shed 2 bases, J shed 8 bases, and the junction held 5 bases outside the gene matches. Germline V CDR1 and CDR2: SQVTM, ANQGSEA. The V call is TRBV29-1, the J call TRBJ2-1; TRBD2 matches at 8 bases. The sample was T cells isolated from PBMCs. The TCR sequence derives from a human donor in good health. This CDR3 reads CSVERGGSDEQFF. The DNA of the CDR3 is TGCAGCGTTGAACGGGGGGGGTCCGATGAGCAGTTCTTC.